The rows below give T cell receptor beta chains drawn from one sample of a study of follicular helper T cells after annual influenza vaccination. Profiled with immunoSEQ multiplex PCR; TCRdb holds only in-frame clones, not every one. The data show about 10,000 clones, roughly four fifths seen once. This specimen consisted of CXCR5- memory CD4+ T cells sorted from blood, obtained 7 days after influenza vaccination. The receptors derive from an adult who received the influenza vaccine. CDR3s include the opening cysteine and the closing phenylalanine or tryptophan. The D gene is left open where the match is weak. Size values are once, few and many counts, or a class for expanded clones, and some rows have none.

TRBJ1-1 | TRBV20-1 | NA | NA | TGCAGGGAGAACACTGAAGCTTTCTTT | CRENTEAFF
TRBJ2-4 | TRBV6-5 | NA | NA | TGTGCCAGCAGTTACAAACAGGGTACTCTAAACATTCAGTACTTC | CASSYKQGTLNIQYF
TRBJ2-3 | TRBV10-3 | NA | NA | TGTGCCATCAGTGAGTCCCCCCGGGGCACAGATACGCAGTATTTT | CAISESPRGTDTQYF
TRBJ1-1 | TRBV2 | NA | NA | TGTGCCAGCAGCGGACCCAACACTGAAGCTTTCTTT | CASSGPNTEAFF
TRBJ1-1 | TRBV4-3 | NA | NA | TGCGCCAGCAGCCAAGATGCCAGGGGAAAAATGAACACTGAAGCTTTCTTT | CASSQDARGKMNTEAFF
TRBJ2-2 | TRBV7-2 | NA | NA | TGTGCCAGCTTATCCCCCGGGACGACGAACACCGGGGAGCTGTTTTTT | CASLSPGTTNTGELFF
TRBJ1-2 | TRBV6-4 | NA | NA | TGTGCCAGCAGTTTCGCTGCATGGGGCCAATATGGCTACACCTTC | CASSFAAWGQYGYTF
TRBJ1-1 | TRBV19 | NA | TRBD1 | TGTGCCAGTAGTATCCCGGACAGGGTGAATGGTGAAGCTTTCTTT | CASSIPDRVNGEAFF
TRBJ1-2 | TRBV7-2 | NA | TRBD1 | TGTGCCAGCAGCCCAAGACAGGGCGCTAACTATGGCTACACCTTC | CASSPRQGANYGYTF
TRBJ2-3 | TRBV7-2 | NA | NA | TGTGCCAGCAGCGTCTCGGGGATTTCGAGTGCGCAGTATTTT | CASSVSGISSAQYF
TRBJ1-2 | TRBV11-2 | NA | NA | TGTGCCAGCAGCTTAGACGGAAGGGGTGGCTACACCTTC | CASSLDGRGGYTF
TRBJ2-5 | TRBV7-9 | NA | TRBD1 | TGTGCCAGCAGCGCGGCGACTGGACAGGGACGATGGGAGACCCAGTACTTC | CASSAATGQGRWETQYF
TRBJ1-1 | TRBV18 | NA | NA | TGTGCCAGCTCACAACAGACAGAGAACACTGAAGCTTTCTTT | CASSQQTENTEAFF
TRBJ2-5 | TRBV4-2 | NA | NA | TGTGCCAGCAGCCCTGAGGAACTCTATGGGACCCAGTACTTC | CASSPEELYGTQYF
TRBJ2-5 | TRBV5-1 | NA | NA | TGCGCCAGCAGCTTGGGGACGGTGACAAGAGGGACCCAGTACTTC | CASSLGTVTRGTQYF
TRBJ2-7 | TRBV6-1 | NA | TRBD1 | TGTGCCAGCAGCCCAGACAGGGGGTTCTCCTACGAGCAGTACTTC | CASSPDRGFSYEQYF
TRBJ2-1 | TRBV19 | NA | TRBD2 | TGTGCCAGTACCACTGCCGGGACTAGCTCCTACAATGAGCAGTTCTTC | CASTTAGTSSYNEQFF
TRBJ2-5 | TRBV18 | NA | NA | TGTGCCAGCTCACGACGCTCGGGGCTTGGCGAGACCCAGTACTTC | CASSRRSGLGETQYF
TRBJ1-6 | TRBV5-1 | NA | NA | TGCGCCAGCAGCCCCTCAGGGGATTATTCACCCCTCCACTTT | CASSPSGDYSPLHF
TRBJ2-5 | TRBV4-3 | NA | TRBD2 | TGCGCCAGCAGCCCTCTCCCCCCGGCTAGCGGGGGACAAGAGACCCAGTACTTC | CASSPLPPASGGQETQYF
TRBJ2-5 | TRBV7-2 | NA | NA | TGTGCCAGCAGCCCCCTGCCCGTTGCCCAAGAGACCCAGTACTTC | CASSPLPVAQETQYF
TRBJ1-6 | TRBV5-1 | few | TRBD1 | TGCGCCAGCACCTCGACAGGGTATAATTCACCCCTCCACTTT | CASTSTGYNSPLHF